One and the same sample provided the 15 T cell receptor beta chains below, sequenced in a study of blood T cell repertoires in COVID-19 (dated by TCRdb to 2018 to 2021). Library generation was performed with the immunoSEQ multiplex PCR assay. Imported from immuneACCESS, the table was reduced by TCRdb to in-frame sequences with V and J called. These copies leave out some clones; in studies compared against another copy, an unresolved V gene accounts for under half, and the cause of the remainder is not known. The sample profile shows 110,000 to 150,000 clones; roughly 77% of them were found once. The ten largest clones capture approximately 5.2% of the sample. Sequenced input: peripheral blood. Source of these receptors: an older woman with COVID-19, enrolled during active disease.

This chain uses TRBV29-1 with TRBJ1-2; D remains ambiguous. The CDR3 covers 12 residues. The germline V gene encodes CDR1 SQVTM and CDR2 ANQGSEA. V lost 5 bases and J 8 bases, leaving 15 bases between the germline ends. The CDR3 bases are TGCAGCGTTCCGTCCGGGTCGGGGGGCTACACCTTC. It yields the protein CSVPSGSGGYTF.

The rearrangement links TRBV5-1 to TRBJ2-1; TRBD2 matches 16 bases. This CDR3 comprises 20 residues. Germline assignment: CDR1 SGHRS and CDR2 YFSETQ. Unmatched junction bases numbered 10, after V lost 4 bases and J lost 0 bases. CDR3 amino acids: CASSLLPGLAGGSSYNEQFF. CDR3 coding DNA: TGCGCCAGCAGCCTCCTGCCGGGACTAGCGGGGGGGTCCTCCTACAATGAGCAGTTCTTC.

This CDR3 is CASRGQGPMNTEAFF. In DNA form, the CDR3 reads TGCGCCAGCAGGGGACAGGGGCCCATGAACACTGAAGCTTTCTTT. The genes are TRBV5-1 and TRBJ1-1, with TRBD1 matching over 10 bases. CDR3 length: 15 residues. V shed 5 bases, J shed 0 bases, and the junction held 4 bases outside the gene matches. CDR1 SGHRS and CDR2 YFSETQ come from the germline V gene.

CDR3 sequence (DNA): TGTGCCAGCAGCCGACAAGGTCGGGAGACCCAGTACTTC. Translated: CASSRQGRETQYF. The chain couples TRBV11-2 to TRBJ2-5; D gene ambiguous. The germline CDR1 and CDR2 sequences are SGHAT and FQNNGV. This CDR3 has 13 residues. The germline V and J ends were trimmed by 5 bases and 5 bases, with 12 bases remaining between them.

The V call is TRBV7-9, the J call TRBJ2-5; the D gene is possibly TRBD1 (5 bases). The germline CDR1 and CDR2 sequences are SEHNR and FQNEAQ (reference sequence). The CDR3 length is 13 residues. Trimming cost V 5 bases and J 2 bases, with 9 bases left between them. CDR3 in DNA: TGTGCCAGCAGCATACGACAGCAAGAGACCCAGTACTTC. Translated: CASSIRQQETQYF.

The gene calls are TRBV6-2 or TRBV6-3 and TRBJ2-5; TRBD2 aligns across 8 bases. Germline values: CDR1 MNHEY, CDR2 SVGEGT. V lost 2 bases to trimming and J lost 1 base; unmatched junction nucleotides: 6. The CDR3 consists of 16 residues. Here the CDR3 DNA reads TGTGCCAGCAGTTACGGGTATAGCGGGGCCCAAGAGACCCAGTACTTC. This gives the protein CASSYGYSGAQETQYF.

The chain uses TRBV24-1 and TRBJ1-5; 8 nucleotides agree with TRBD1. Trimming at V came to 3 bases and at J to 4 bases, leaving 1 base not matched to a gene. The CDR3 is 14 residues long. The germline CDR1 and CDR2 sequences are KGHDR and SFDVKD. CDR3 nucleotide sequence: TGTGCCACCAGTGATGACAGGGGAAATCAGCCCCAGCATTTT. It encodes CATSDDRGNQPQHF.

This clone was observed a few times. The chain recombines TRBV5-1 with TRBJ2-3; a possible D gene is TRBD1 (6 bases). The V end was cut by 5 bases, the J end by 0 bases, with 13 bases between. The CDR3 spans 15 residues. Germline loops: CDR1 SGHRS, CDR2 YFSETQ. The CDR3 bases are TGCGCCAGCAGGTTGACAGGCTCTAGCACAGATACGCAGTATTTT. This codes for CASRLTGSSTDTQYF.

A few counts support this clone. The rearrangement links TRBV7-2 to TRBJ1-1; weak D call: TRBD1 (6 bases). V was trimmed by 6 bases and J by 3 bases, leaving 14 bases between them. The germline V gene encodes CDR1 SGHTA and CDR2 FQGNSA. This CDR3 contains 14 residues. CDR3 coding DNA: TGTGCCAGCAGTAGGGACATTACGGACACTGAAGCTTTCTTT. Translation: CASSRDITDTEAFF.

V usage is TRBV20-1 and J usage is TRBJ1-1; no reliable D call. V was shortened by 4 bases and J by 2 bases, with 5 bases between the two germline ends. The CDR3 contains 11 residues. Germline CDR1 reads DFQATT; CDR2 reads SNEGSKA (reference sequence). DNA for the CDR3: TGCAGTGCTACAGGAAACACTGAAGCTTTCTTT. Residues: CSATGNTEAFF.

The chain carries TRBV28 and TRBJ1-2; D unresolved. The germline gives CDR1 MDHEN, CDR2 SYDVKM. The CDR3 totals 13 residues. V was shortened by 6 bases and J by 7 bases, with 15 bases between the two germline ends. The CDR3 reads CASRLQPEGGYTF. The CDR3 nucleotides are TGTGCCAGCAGGCTACAGCCGGAGGGTGGCTACACCTTC.

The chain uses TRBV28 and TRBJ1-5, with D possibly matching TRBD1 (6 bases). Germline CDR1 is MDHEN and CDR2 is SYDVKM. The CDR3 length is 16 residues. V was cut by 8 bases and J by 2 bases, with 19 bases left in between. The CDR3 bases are TGTGCCAGCGCCTTGGGCGGGGGCAGAGGCAATCAGCCCCAGCATTTT. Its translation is CASALGGGRGNQPQHF.

The CDR3 bases are TGTGCCTGGAGTTGGCGGGGTGCTCACGAGCAGTACTTC. It is translated as CAWSWRGAHEQYF. The rearrangement joins TRBV30 to TRBJ2-7, with a weak D call TRBD2 (6 bases). CDR1 is GTSNPN and CDR2 is SVGIG in the germline V gene (reference sequence). The CDR3 spans 13 residues. Trimming left V 2 bases short and J 5 bases short, with 13 bases between.

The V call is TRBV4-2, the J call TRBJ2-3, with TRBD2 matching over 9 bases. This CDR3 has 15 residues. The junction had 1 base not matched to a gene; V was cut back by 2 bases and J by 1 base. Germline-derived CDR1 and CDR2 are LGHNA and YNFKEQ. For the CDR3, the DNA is TGTGCCAGCAGCCAACCTAGCGGGGGCACAGATACGCAGTATTTT. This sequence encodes CASSQPSGGTDTQYF.

The CDR3 is CASSEGGRAGRLGITQYF. Here the CDR3 DNA reads TGTGCCAGCAGTGAAGGGGGGAGGGCAGGGCGGCTAGGGATCACGCAGTATTTT. The V gene is TRBV25-1, the J gene TRBJ2-3, with 7 nucleotides matching TRBD2. Germline CDR1 reads MGHDK; CDR2 reads SYGVNS. The CDR3 is 18 amino acids. V lost 2 bases, J lost 9 bases, and 20 bases stayed unmatched.